The clone carrying this T cell receptor (beta chain) appeared a few times. What it binds is unknown. There was one heparinised blood draw per donor, averaging about 116 mL. Each of the CD4+ naive, central memory, regulatory and stem cell-like memory populations was sorted via CD45RO/CCR7/CD25/CD127/CD95/CD27. The CDR3 extends over 15 amino acids. CDR1 is SNHLY and CDR2 is FYNNEI in the germline V gene. The V end was cut by 8 bases, the J end by 3 bases, with 17 bases between. The data derive from a study of beta chain features in type 1 diabetes. Findings and caveats of the study: In the patient group, naive, central memory and Treg TCRB repertoires seemed more alike than in the healthy donor group. A pattern of fewer insertions and more deletions at VDJ junctions was seen in type 1 diabetes patients.

Since all of the isolated RNA was reverse transcribed, expressed TCRB transcripts were what got sequenced. TCRdb keeps only in-frame clones here, not all; method: immunoSEQ multiplex PCR. The table shows 330,000 or so clones, with roughly 15% occurring only once. The chain couples TRBV2 to TRBJ1-5; D might be TRBD1 (6 bases). The sample taken for sequencing was central memory CD4+ T cells from blood. This receptor was obtained from a young man in good health. The CDR3 bases are TGTGCCAGCCGTAACCAGGGGAGTACCAATCAGCCCCAGCATTTT. Translating it yields CASRNQGSTNQPQHF.